There are a few counts of the clone carrying this T cell receptor beta chain. The CDR3 extends over 13 amino acids. V lost 4 bases to trimming and J lost 2 bases, with 10 bases between them. Germline assignment: CDR1 SGDLS and CDR2 YYNGEE. The sample belongs to a study of blood T cells in healthy people across ages. PCR was performed a second time for about 7 to 11 cycles using a sample-barcoded 5' primer and a J-beta primer mix. Unique molecular identifiers of 12 random nucleotides labeled each cDNA. MiXCR, applied by TCRdb to the 5' RACE reads, yields one record per CDR3 protein. The table lists about 1 million distinct CDR3 sequences, around 45% of them singletons.

The specimen sequenced was blood. The J gene is TRBJ2-7, the V gene TRBV9, with D unresolved. The receptor comes from an older woman in good health. CDR3 amino acids: CASSPTLAYEQYF. CDR3 DNA sequence: TGTGCCAGCAGCCCAACTTTAGCCTACGAGCAGTACTTC.